These 23 T cell receptor beta chains were sequenced from one sample in a study of blood T cell repertoires in COVID-19. Sequencing used immunoSEQ multiplex PCR; TCRdb keeps in-frame clones, though not all of them. The sample gives under 130,000 clones, 69% of which show up once; about 6.5% is in the top ten. The specimen was peripheral blood. The receptors shown here come from a man older than 75 with acute or convalescent COVID-19.

V usage is TRBV15 and J usage is TRBJ2-7; 8 nucleotides match TRBD2. Germline V gene data show CDR1 as LNHNV and CDR2 as YYDKDF (reference sequence). The length of the CDR3 is 13 residues. With 4 bases clipped from V and 7 bases from J, the junction kept 6 bases outside the gene matches. The CDR3 sequence is CATSITSGGEQYF. The CDR3 coding sequence is TGTGCCACCAGCATCACATCGGGGGGGGAGCAGTACTTC.

The chain links TRBV5-4 to TRBJ2-7; maybe TRBD2 (5 bases). This CDR3 region has 15 residues. Trimming removed 6 bases from V and 3 bases from J, with 19 bases in between. The germline V gene has CDR1 SGHNT and CDR2 YYREEE (reference sequence). The CDR3 DNA follows: TGTGCCAGCACCTTCGGTCCGGCCGGGAACTACGAGCAGTACTTC. Translation gives CASTFGPAGNYEQYF.

The rearrangement joins TRBV9 to TRBJ2-7, with D perhaps TRBD1 (6 bases). CDR1 SGDLS and CDR2 YYNGEE come from the germline V gene. V lost 4 bases and J lost 2, with 13 bases in between. The CDR3 totals 14 residues. This chain's CDR3 is CASSPRQAPYEQYF. The CDR3 DNA reads TGTGCCAGCAGCCCCCGACAGGCCCCCTACGAGCAGTACTTC.

The chain has TRBV6-5 and TRBJ2-7; D gene unclear. CDR3 size: 11 residues. The V gene's germline CDR1 is MNHEY and CDR2 SVGAGI. The germline V and J ends were trimmed by 8 bases and 3 bases, with 8 bases remaining between them. The CDR3 nucleotides read TGTGCCAGCGCGGCTTACTACGAGCAGTACTTC. It specifies CASAAYYEQYF.

This chain uses TRBV28 with TRBJ1-6; maybe TRBD1 (6 bases). The germline gives CDR1 MDHEN, CDR2 SYDVKM. The V end was cut by 3 bases, the J end by 6 bases, with 18 bases between. CDR3 size: 17 residues. This CDR3 reads CASSFPSRGGPNSPLHF. The CDR3 DNA sequence: TGTGCCAGCAGTTTTCCTTCCCGAGGGGGTCCTAATTCACCCCTCCACTTT. The full variable domain, in which reference TRBV28 and TRBJ1-6 provide the parts outside the CDR3, is DVKVTQSSRYLVKRTGEKVFLECVQDMDHENMFWYRQDPGLGLRLIYFSYDVKMKEKGDIPEGYSVSREKKERFSLILESASTNQTSMYLCASSFPSRGGPNSPLHFGNGTRLTVT.

The chain couples TRBV11-2 to TRBJ2-7; TRBD2 is a possible D gene (6 bases). The V end was cut by 2 bases, the J end by 6 bases, with 14 bases between. This CDR3 comprises 14 residues. Looked up from germline, CDR1 is SGHAT and CDR2 is FQNNGV. In DNA form, the CDR3 reads TGTGCCAGCAGCTTACAGGGCGGGGTCTCCGAGCAGTACTTC. It codes for CASSLQGGVSEQYF. Drawing the rest from reference TRBV11-2 and TRBJ2-7, the complete variable domain is EAGVAQSPRYKIIEKRQSVAFWCNPISGHATLYWYQQILGQGPKLLIQFQNNGVVDDSQLPKDRFSAERLKGVDSTLKIQPAKLEDSAVYLCASSLQGGVSEQYFGPGTRLTVT.

This CDR3 is CASSLGGQEQETQYF. Here the CDR3 DNA reads TGTGCCAGCAGCTTAGGGGGACAAGAACAAGAGACCCAGTACTTC. The rearrangement uses TRBV11-2 and TRBJ2-5, with D maybe TRBD1 (6 bases). Per the germline V gene, CDR1 is SGHAT and CDR2 is FQNNGV. The CDR3 sequence is 15 residues long. V was trimmed by 1 base and J by 2 bases, leaving 11 bases between them.

J is TRBJ2-2 and V is TRBV12-3 or TRBV12-4; D possibly corresponds to TRBD2 (6 bases). This CDR3 comprises 13 residues. V lost 5 bases, J lost 6 bases, and 10 bases lay in between. The CDR3 loop reads CASSHTSSGELFF. CDR3 in DNA: TGTGCCAGCAGTCACACTAGCTCCGGGGAGCTGTTTTTT.

About this clone itself: A read error may be the cause here, since a much bigger clone is one base away. The V gene is TRBV9, the J gene TRBJ1-2; TRBD1 is a possible D gene (6 bases). The CDR3 sequence is 14 residues long. Germline values: CDR1 SGDLS, CDR2 YYNGEE. DNA of the CDR3: TGTGCCGGCAGCGTAGCAAACAGGGTCCCTGGCTACACCTTC. Protein product: CAGSVANRVPGYTF. Full variable domain (rest looked up from reference TRBV9 and TRBJ1-2): DSGVTQTPKHLITATGQRVTLRCSPRSGDLSVYWYQQSLDQGLQFLIQYYNGEERAKGNILERFSAQQFPDLHSELNLSSLELGDSALYFCAGSVANRVPGYTFGSGTRLTVV.

The chain uses TRBV3-1 (or the pseudogene TRBV3-2) and TRBJ1-1; weak D call: TRBD1 (6 bases). Per germline, CDR1 LGHDT and CDR2 YNNKEL (reference sequence). This CDR3 contains 16 residues. Between the trimmed V and J ends, which lost 1 base and 5 bases, there was a span of 17 bases. The CDR3 loop is CASSQGRAGAGTEAFF. CDR3 coding DNA: TGTGCCAGCAGCCAAGGTCGGGCGGGGGCTGGAACTGAAGCTTTCTTT.

The J gene is TRBJ2-1, the V gene TRBV18; maybe TRBD2 (5 bases). V was shortened by 5 bases and J by 8 bases, with 10 bases between the two germline ends. Germline V lookup: CDR1 KGHSH, CDR2 LQKENI. The CDR3 contains 12 residues. The CDR3: CASSGPGDEQFF. The CDR3, as DNA: TGTGCCAGCTCAGGGCCCGGGGATGAGCAGTTCTTC. The entire variable domain, with the rest obtained from reference TRBV18 and TRBJ2-1, is as follows: NAGVMQNPRHLVRRRGQEARLRCSPMKGHSHVYWYRQLPEEGLKFMVYLQKENIIDESGMPKERFSAEFPKEGPSILRIQQVVRGDSAAYFCASSGPGDEQFFGPGTRLTVL.

This chain links TRBV18 with TRBJ1-3; 7 bases agree with TRBD1. From germline, CDR1 is KGHSH and CDR2 LQKENI. This CDR3 spans 16 amino acids. V lost 2 bases, J lost 1 base, and 5 bases stayed unmatched. CDR3 amino acids: CASSPSRGTSGNTIYF. The CDR3 bases are TGTGCCAGCTCACCATCCAGGGGGACATCTGGAAACACCATATATTTT.

The CDR3 region has the DNA TGTGCCAGCAGTGTACATGGCACAGATACGCAGTATTTT. Translation gives CASSVHGTDTQYF. The rearrangement uses TRBV2 and TRBJ2-3, with D hard to call. CDR1 is SNHLY, CDR2 FYNNEI, per germline. Trimming stripped 4 bases from V and 1 base from J, with 6 bases between. This CDR3 contains 13 residues.

This sequence joins TRBV11-2 and TRBJ2-2; 8 nucleotides agree with TRBD1. Germline lookup yields CDR1 SGHAT and CDR2 FQNNGV. This CDR3 is 16 amino acids long. Trimming removed 5 bases from V and 3 bases from J; junction bases left unmatched: 8. CDR3 bases: TGTGCCAGCAGCATCACAGGGGGGCAATACACCGGGGAGCTGTTTTTT. This encodes CASSITGGQYTGELFF.

The J gene is TRBJ2-2, the V gene TRBV6-5; D remains ambiguous. V dropped 6 bases and J dropped 1 base, with 12 bases sitting between them. This CDR3 has 15 residues. The germline gives CDR1 MNHEY, CDR2 SVGAGI. The CDR3 DNA reads as TGTGCCAGCAGAGCCCTGCGAGGGAACACCGGGGAGCTGTTTTTT. Its protein product is CASRALRGNTGELFF.

The chain carries TRBV2 and TRBJ2-2, with 9 nucleotides matching TRBD2. This CDR3 contains 16 residues. V was pared by 6 bases and J by 6 bases, with 11 bases of the junction left unmatched. Per the germline V gene, CDR1 is SNHLY and CDR2 is FYNNEI. CDR3 sequence (DNA): TGTGCCAGCAGGCGGGGGGGGCAGCTCACACCCGGGGAGCTGTTTTTT. Its translation is CASRRGGQLTPGELFF.

Here the CDR3 reads CASSQDPGGYEQYF. Written as DNA, the CDR3 is TGCGCCAGCAGCCAAGACCCAGGGGGCTACGAGCAGTACTTC. The rearrangement links TRBV4-3 to TRBJ2-7, with 7 bases fitting TRBD1. The CDR3 has 14 amino acids. Germline CDR1 LGHNA, CDR2 YSLEER. V lost 0 bases, J lost 3 bases, and 2 bases stayed unmatched.

The chain employs TRBV5-1 and TRBJ2-7; 8 nucleotides align to TRBD1. CDR3 length: 14 residues. Germline V CDR1 and CDR2: SGHRS, YFSETQ. The V gene end was trimmed by 4 bases and the J gene end by 4 bases; junction bases not matched to a gene: 7. CDR3 amino acids: CASSTGQGGYEQYF. CDR3 nucleotide sequence: TGCGCCAGCAGCACCGGACAGGGTGGATACGAGCAGTACTTC. The complete variable domain, with remaining parts taken from reference TRBV5-1 and TRBJ2-7, reads KAGVTQTPRYLIKTRGQQVTLSCSPISGHRSVSWYQQTPGQGLQFLFEYFSETQRNKGNFPGRFSGRQFSNSRSEMNVSTLELGDSALYLCASSTGQGGYEQYFGPGTRLTVT.

The CDR3 sequence is CASSPASPNEQFF. For the CDR3, the DNA is TGTGCCAGCAGCCCGGCTAGCCCCAATGAGCAGTTCTTC. V usage is TRBV11-2 and J usage is TRBJ2-1, with a weak D call TRBD2 (5 bases). The CDR3 is 13 amino acids. Germline V gene sequence: CDR1 SGHAT, CDR2 FQNNGV. The V gene lost 5 bases and the J gene lost 6 bases, with 11 bases spanning the gap.

The V and J genes are TRBV5-6 and TRBJ2-5, with 9 positions matching TRBD1. CDR3 length: 13 amino acids. Trimming at V came to 7 bases and at J to 4 bases, leaving 5 bases not matched to a gene. The germline V gene encodes CDR1 SGHDT and CDR2 YYEEEE. The CDR3 region has the DNA TGTGCCAGCGTTCACAGGGGGCGAGAGACCCAGTACTTC. This sequence encodes CASVHRGRETQYF.

This clone was seen only a few times. Different DNA sequences within this sample yield the same CDR3. The chain employs TRBV5-4 and TRBJ2-5; 7 bases align to TRBD1. The junction had 2 bases not matched to a gene; V was cut back by 0 bases and J by 3 bases. The CDR3 consists of 14 residues. Germline assignment: CDR1 SGHNT and CDR2 YYREEE (reference sequence). CDR3 amino acids: CASSLGGTEETQYF. The CDR3 region has the DNA TGTGCCAGCAGCTTGGGAGGGACAGAAGAGACCCAGTACTTC.

There are a few counts of this clone. The rearrangement joins TRBV12-3 or TRBV12-4 to TRBJ1-1; TRBD1 aligns across 8 bases. After removal of 8 bases from V and 12 bases from J, the junction contained 11 bases not matched to a gene. The CDR3 contains 12 residues. The chain's CDR3 is CASRTGIIRTFF. CDR3 sequence (DNA): TGTGCCAGCCGGACAGGGATCATACGAACTTTCTTT.

The rearrangement joins TRBV5-1 to TRBJ2-1, with D possibly matching TRBD2 (7 bases). Per germline, CDR1 SGHRS and CDR2 YFSETQ. V shed 2 bases and J shed 9 bases, with 9 bases lying between them. The CDR3 spans 12 residues. The CDR3 nucleotides read TGCGCCAGCAGCTTCGGGGGGCTTGAGCAGTTCTTC. The encoded protein is CASSFGGLEQFF.